One sample yielded the 21 T cell receptor beta chains listed below, sequenced in a study of blood T cell repertoires in COVID-19. The repertoire was sequenced with immunoSEQ multiplex PCR; TCRdb's copy has only in-frame clones and lacks some. Altogether about 200,000 clones are present, roughly 86% being singletons, with the ten largest covering approximately 5%. The sample consisted of PBMCs or T cells enriched from blood (not recorded which). These receptors were taken from a middle-aged man with acute COVID-19.

V is TRBV18 and J is TRBJ2-1; D is possibly TRBD1 (6 bases). The CDR3 loop spans 17 amino acids. The V and J ends lost 2 bases and 4 bases respectively, with 18 bases between them. Germline-derived CDR1 and CDR2 are KGHSH and LQKENI. The CDR3 nucleotides are TGTGCCAGCTCACCAGGGGCAGGGGCTAACTTATACAATGAGCAGTTCTTC. Encoded protein: CASSPGAGANLYNEQFF.

The V and J genes are TRBV7-6 and TRBJ2-5; 9 nucleotides agree with TRBD1. Trimming took 2 bases from V and 0 from J; bases not matched to a gene: 4. CDR1 SGHVS and CDR2 FNYEAQ come from the germline V gene. This CDR3 region has 16 residues. The CDR3 region has the DNA TGTGCCAGCAGCTTAAACGACAGGGGGTACCAAGAGACCCAGTACTTC. Translation: CASSLNDRGYQETQYF.

Comment on this clone: Other DNA sequences in the sample encode the same CDR3. The chain is built from TRBV5-1 and TRBJ2-3, with 10 bases matching TRBD2. Trimming cost V 3 bases and J 1 base; bases outside gene matches: 2. There are 15 residues in the CDR3. From germline, CDR1 is SGHRS and CDR2 YFSETQ. CDR3 DNA: TGCGCCAGCAGCTACGGGACTAGCGGCACAGATACGCAGTATTTT. Translated: CASSYGTSGTDTQYF.

This clone was recorded a few times. The CDR3 reads CASSEQVSTEAFF. The CDR3 nucleotides read TGTGCCAGCAGCGAACAGGTCAGCACTGAAGCTTTCTTT. This chain joins TRBV3-1 (or the pseudogene TRBV3-2) and TRBJ1-1; tentatively, D is TRBD1 (5 bases). The CDR3 extends over 13 amino acids. Germline V lookup: CDR1 LGHDT, CDR2 YNNKEL (reference sequence). The V gene lost 5 bases and the J gene lost 4 bases, with 11 bases spanning the gap.

V gene TRBV19 combines with J gene TRBJ1-5; D is uncertain. From germline, CDR1 is LNHDA and CDR2 SQIVND (reference sequence). This CDR3 is built from 16 residues. Between the trimmed V and J ends, which lost 3 bases and 2 bases, there was a span of 14 bases. The CDR3: CASSMRPSSGNQPQHF. In nucleotides, the CDR3 is TGTGCCAGTAGTATGAGGCCAAGTTCAGGCAATCAGCCCCAGCATTTT.

This chain connects TRBV28 to TRBJ1-3; the D is unclear. This CDR3 is built from 14 residues. V shed 7 bases and J shed 2 bases, with 12 bases lying between them. Germline-derived CDR1 and CDR2 are MDHEN and SYDVKM. As DNA, the CDR3 is TGTGCCAGCAATCTACGGTCCCCTGGAAACACCATATATTTT. Encoded protein: CASNLRSPGNTIYF.

The chain couples TRBV10-3 to TRBJ2-4; 8 bases map to TRBD1. CDR3 length: 14 amino acids. Per the germline V gene, CDR1 is ENHRY and CDR2 is SYGVKD. V dropped 3 bases and J dropped 6; count of bases not matched to a gene: 4. The CDR3 loop reads CAISDETGVNIQYF. Written as DNA, the CDR3 is TGTGCCATCAGTGATGAGACAGGGGTAAACATTCAGTACTTC.

The rearrangement links TRBV28 to TRBJ1-6, with TRBD1 as a possible D gene (5 bases). The CDR3 is made up of 12 amino acids. Deletions cut 7 bases from V and 10 bases from J, with 11 bases between. CDR1 and CDR2 from the germline V gene are MDHEN and SYDVKM. The CDR3 bases are TGTGCCAGCAACAGGTTCAGCTCACCCCTCCACTTT. Protein: CASNRFSSPLHF.

The chain has TRBV5-1 and TRBJ2-2, with 9 positions matching TRBD1. Germline V gene sequence: CDR1 SGHRS, CDR2 YFSETQ. V shed 4 bases, J shed 5 bases, and the junction held 6 bases outside the gene matches. This CDR3 region has 15 residues. As DNA, the CDR3 is TGCGCCAGCAGCATACAGGGGGCGCAGACCGGGGAGCTGTTTTTT. This translates into CASSIQGAQTGELFF. Looking up the rest from reference TRBV5-1 and TRBJ2-2 gives the full variable domain: KAGVTQTPRYLIKTRGQQVTLSCSPISGHRSVSWYQQTPGQGLQFLFEYFSETQRNKGNFPGRFSGRQFSNSRSEMNVSTLELGDSALYLCASSIQGAQTGELFFGEGSRLTVL.

This chain connects TRBV13 to TRBJ1-4; D is undetermined. This CDR3 is 12 amino acids long. From germline, CDR1 is PRHDT and CDR2 FYEKMQ (reference sequence). The V gene lost 4 bases and the J gene lost 2 bases, with 2 bases spanning the gap. Here the CDR3 DNA reads TGTGCCAGCAGCTCTACTAATGAAAAACTGTTTTTT. It encodes CASSSTNEKLFF. The full variable domain, with the rest looked up from reference TRBV13 and TRBJ1-4, is AAGVIQSPRHLIKEKRETATLKCYPIPRHDTVYWYQQGPGQDPQFLISFYEKMQSDKGSIPDRFSAQQFSDYHSELNMSSLELGDSALYFCASSSTNEKLFFGSGTQLSVL.

The chain links TRBV4-1 to TRBJ2-1; tentative D call: TRBD1 (6 bases). V lost 3 bases and J lost 7, with 10 bases in between. From germline, CDR1 is MGHRA and CDR2 YSYEKL. The CDR3 is 13 residues long. The CDR3 bases are TGCGCCAGCAGCCAGAGGGGGAGTAATGAGCAGTTCTTC. Translation gives CASSQRGSNEQFF.

This chain connects TRBV9 to TRBJ1-6; no reliable D call. Germline assignment: CDR1 SGDLS and CDR2 YYNGEE. This CDR3 region has 13 residues. With 4 bases removed from V and 13 bases from J, the gap between germline ends came to 15 bases. The CDR3 loop is CASSSTPGTPLHF. In DNA form, the CDR3 reads TGTGCCAGCAGCTCTACCCCCGGTACTCCCCTCCACTTT.

The genes are TRBV6-5 and TRBJ1-5, with a possible D match to TRBD1 (6 bases). CDR1 MNHEY and CDR2 SVGAGI come from the germline V gene. Deletions cut 9 bases from V and 2 bases from J, with 17 bases between. This CDR3 is 15 amino acids long. The CDR3 region is CASQDQQGGNQPQHF. The CDR3 region has the DNA TGTGCCAGTCAAGACCAACAGGGTGGCAATCAGCCCCAGCATTTT.

This chain links TRBV7-9 with TRBJ1-1; TRBD1 matches 10 bases. J was trimmed by 12 bases and V by 6 bases; bases with no gene match: 7. This CDR3 is 12 amino acids long. Germline V gene sequence: CDR1 SEHNR, CDR2 FQNEAQ (reference sequence). The CDR3 nucleotides are TGTGCCAGCAGTCCCGGGACAGGGGATACTTTCTTT. Protein product: CASSPGTGDTFF.

This clone came up a few times. This chain uses TRBV4-1 with TRBJ2-1, with a weak D call TRBD2 (6 bases). Trimming stripped 0 bases from V and 0 bases from J, with 9 bases between. The CDR3 has 16 residues. From germline, CDR1 is MGHRA and CDR2 YSYEKL. The CDR3 reads CASSQEAGSSYNEQFF. The DNA of the CDR3 is TGCGCCAGCAGCCAAGAGGCGGGAAGCTCCTACAATGAGCAGTTCTTC.

The chain employs TRBV5-1 and TRBJ1-2; D gene uncertain. V lost 6 bases and J lost 0, with 18 bases in between. Germline V lookup: CDR1 SGHRS, CDR2 YFSETQ. The CDR3 has 16 amino acids. Here the CDR3 reads CASTSEGGSANYGYTF. The CDR3 bases are TGCGCCAGCACCTCGGAGGGCGGTTCAGCTAACTATGGCTACACCTTC.

About this clone: This CDR3 is also generated by other DNA sequences in the sample. The rearrangement uses TRBV9 and TRBJ1-3, with D hard to call. V dropped 3 bases and J dropped 0 bases, with 7 bases sitting between them. This CDR3 has 14 residues. Germline values: CDR1 SGDLS, CDR2 YYNGEE. In DNA, the CDR3 is TGTGCCAGCAGCGCGTACAGCTCTGGAAACACCATATATTTT. This encodes CASSAYSSGNTIYF.

There are a few counts of this clone. The CDR3 reads CATSEGTGASNQPQHF. The DNA of the CDR3 is TGTGCCACCAGTGAAGGGACAGGGGCCAGCAATCAGCCCCAGCATTTT. The chain combines TRBV24-1 with TRBJ1-5; 10 bases match TRBD1. CDR3 length: 16 residues. Germline lookup yields CDR1 KGHDR and CDR2 SFDVKD. Losses at the gene ends were 4 bases for V and 1 base for J; bases not matched to a gene: 3.

This sequence joins TRBV27 and TRBJ1-2; possibly TRBD1 for D (5 bases). V lost 6 bases to trimming and J lost 9 bases, with 20 bases between them. Per germline, CDR1 MNHEY and CDR2 SMNVEV (reference sequence). The CDR3 has 14 amino acids. The CDR3 DNA is TGTGCCAGCAGGAGAAGCGGGGCGGACTCAAGCTACACCTTC. It specifies CASRRSGADSSYTF.

V is TRBV9 and J is TRBJ1-2; 7 positions match TRBD1. The CDR3 is 16 residues long. Germline values: CDR1 SGDLS, CDR2 YYNGEE. The V gene end was trimmed by 2 bases and the J gene end by 0 bases; junction bases not matched to a gene: 7. CDR3 in amino acids: CASSVSGGLANYGYTF. In DNA form, the CDR3 reads TGTGCCAGCAGCGTCTCAGGGGGTTTAGCTAACTATGGCTACACCTTC.

The V and J genes are TRBV30 and TRBJ1-4; D is perhaps TRBD1 (5 bases). The CDR3 has 12 amino acids. The V gene lost 7 bases and the J gene lost 11 bases, with 17 bases spanning the gap. CDR1 and CDR2 (germline): GTSNPN, SVGIG (reference sequence). CDR3 residues: CASRDGVRKLFF. The DNA for the CDR3 is TGTGCCTCGAGGGACGGGGTGCGGAAACTGTTTTTT.